The clone carrying this T cell receptor beta chain was recorded a few times. What it binds is unknown. This record belongs to a study of CD4+ T cells in melanoma. Only in-frame clones appear in the TCRdb table, and some are missing; sequencing was by immunoSEQ multiplex PCR. The sample shows roughly 10,000 clones, 65% to 70% of them seen only once. The study, taken as a whole, reports: A reported correlation linked neoantigen-specific CD4+ T cells to CD8+, macrophage and B cell function.

The V and J ends lost 1 base and 4 bases respectively, with 11 bases between them. CDR3 length: 15 residues. In germline, CDR1 is SGHVS, CDR2 FQNEAQ. The origin of this receptor is a human donor with melanoma. V and J are TRBV7-8 and TRBJ1-5, with D perhaps TRBD1 (6 bases). The sample was cells from a culture (not recorded whether cultured in vitro). CDR3 nucleotide sequence: TGTGCCAGCAGCTTAGTGAGGGGGACGAATCAGCCCCAGCATTTT. It is translated as CASSLVRGTNQPQHF.